The clone carrying this T cell receptor beta chain was found many times. Its antigen remains unknown. Each CDR3 protein gets one entry after TCRdb re-called the RT-PCR reads with MiXCR. The repertoire holds around 530,000 distinct CDR3 sequences, with approximately 15% as singletons. The CDR3 is made up of 13 amino acids. V lost 5 bases to trimming and J lost 5 bases; unmatched junction nucleotides: 6. Germline loops: CDR1 SGHAT, CDR2 FQNNGV. The data were taken from a study of response to subunit inactivated influenza vaccine. Findings and limits, study-wide: There was a suggestion from the authors that each seasonal influenza vaccination recruits few new T cells.

This clonotype was obtained from a man aged 45 to 75 who received an inactivated influenza vaccine. This rearrangement joins TRBV11-2 to TRBJ2-7, with 7 bases lining up with TRBD2. Sequences were derived from CD4+ T cells sorted from PBMCs, sampled about 23 months after vaccination. CDR3 nucleotides: TGTGCCAGCAGCCTACCGGGGGGTCACGAGCAGTACTTC. Translation gives CASSLPGGHEQYF.